Below are 17 T cell receptor beta chains sequenced from a single sample in a study of cytomegalovirus exposure and HLA in healthy donors. A multiplex PCR was run with 60 Vbeta primers and 13 Jbeta primers. Method: immunoSEQ multiplex PCR; TCRdb's copy keeps in-frame clones and lacks some. The data hold 63,000 or so clones, with 70% to 75% observed a single time. Specimen: PBMCs. The origin of the receptors is a woman between 25 and 40 years old in good health and CMV-seropositive.

The rearrangement links TRBV29-1 to TRBJ2-6; D call uncertain. The length of the CDR3 is 14 residues. Trimming stripped 6 bases from V and 0 bases from J, with 9 bases between. The germline gives CDR1 SQVTM, CDR2 ANQGSEA. CDR3 sequence (DNA): TGCAGCGTCGACACGGACTCTGGGGCCAACGTCCTGACTTTC. This codes for CSVDTDSGANVLTF.

This chain connects TRBV7-3 to TRBJ2-1; 12 bases agree with TRBD2. The CDR3 contains 16 residues. Germline values: CDR1 SGHTA, CDR2 FQGTGA. Losses at the gene ends were 5 bases for V and 8 bases for J; bases not matched to a gene: 10. Here the CDR3 DNA reads TGTGCCAGCAGCGCCGGTGGGACTAGCGGGTTTGATGAGCAGTTCTTC. Translating gives CASSAGGTSGFDEQFF.

The gene calls are TRBV30 and TRBJ1-5; the match to TRBD1 covers 7 bases. V lost 0 bases to trimming and J lost 2 bases; unmatched junction nucleotides: 4. Germline V lookup: CDR1 GTSNPN, CDR2 SVGIG (reference sequence). The CDR3 spans 15 residues. CDR3 residues: CAWSVTGTRNQPQHF. DNA of the CDR3: TGTGCCTGGAGTGTGACAGGGACGCGCAATCAGCCCCAGCATTTT.

This chain links TRBV6-5 with TRBJ2-3, with D unclear. Trimming took off 2 bases at V and 2 bases at J, with 5 bases between the two ends. The CDR3 is 13 residues long. Germline CDR1 is MNHEY and CDR2 is SVGAGI. Here the CDR3 DNA reads TGTGCCAGCAGTTACGACACCACAGATACGCAGTATTTT. Amino acids: CASSYDTTDTQYF.

The J gene is TRBJ1-2, the V gene TRBV6-5, with TRBD1 identical over 8 bases. The trim removed 6 bases at V and 2 bases at J, leaving 5 bases unmatched. CDR1 and CDR2 (germline): MNHEY, SVGAGI. There are 14 residues in the CDR3. In nucleotides, the CDR3 is TGTGCCAGCAGCCGTAGACAGGGGAACTATGGCTACACCTTC. This translates into CASSRRQGNYGYTF.

This chain connects TRBV9 to TRBJ2-7; 9 nucleotides line up with TRBD1. Germline V gene lookup returns CDR1 SGDLS and CDR2 YYNGEE. The ends lost 3 bases at V and 9 bases at J; junction bases unmatched: 13. The CDR3 spans 15 residues. The CDR3 coding sequence is TGTGCCAGCAGCGAGGGGGACAGGGCCTCTCGTGGGCAGTACTTC. Protein: CASSEGDRASRGQYF.

The count of this clone is one. The chain couples TRBV9 to TRBJ2-7; 10 nucleotides match TRBD1. Germline assignment: CDR1 SGDLS and CDR2 YYNGEE. With V trimmed by 3 bases and J by 4 bases, 4 bases remained unmatched. The CDR3 loop spans 14 amino acids. DNA for the CDR3: TGTGCCAGCAGCGCGGGACAGGGGCTGTACGAGCAGTACTTC. It specifies CASSAGQGLYEQYF.

This clone was found once. V usage is TRBV7-9 and J usage is TRBJ2-1; TRBD1 aligns across 7 bases. Germline V gene data show CDR1 as SEHNR and CDR2 as FQNEAQ (reference sequence). V shed 2 bases and J 5 bases; nucleotides not matched to a gene: 6. CDR3 length: 15 residues. Written as DNA, the CDR3 is TGTGCCAGCAGCTTATGGGGACAGAAAAACAATGAGCAGTTCTTC. Its protein product is CASSLWGQKNNEQFF.

This clone was seen once. The V and J genes are TRBV30 and TRBJ1-4; the D is unclear. CDR3 length: 14 residues. The germline gives CDR1 GTSNPN, CDR2 SVGIG (reference sequence). With 0 bases removed from V and 4 bases from J, the gap between germline ends came to 9 bases. Here the CDR3 DNA reads TGTGCCTGGAGTGTACGAGGCAGTAATGAAAAACTGTTTTTT. Amino acids: CAWSVRGSNEKLFF.

The chain has TRBV29-1 and TRBJ1-1; 12 bases match TRBD1. Per the germline V gene, CDR1 is SQVTM and CDR2 is ANQGSEA. The V gene end was trimmed by 1 base and the J gene end by 0 bases; junction bases not matched to a gene: 6. This CDR3 spans 17 amino acids. The CDR3 bases are TGCAGCGTTGAAGGTTTCCGGGACAGGGGGCTGAACACTGAAGCTTTCTTT. Translating it yields CSVEGFRDRGLNTEAFF.

This clone was seen a handful of times. The chain uses TRBV21-1 and TRBJ1-5; TRBD1 reflects the table's D call only, with no check against the DNA. TRBV21-1 is recorded as a pseudogene. This CDR3 contains 13 residues. Here the CDR3 reads CASSKEGDQPQHF. In nucleotides, the CDR3 is TGTGCCAGCAGCAAAGAAGGGGATCAGCCCCAGCATTTT.

The chain links TRBV6-1 to TRBJ2-7, with TRBD2 matching over 8 bases. In germline, CDR1 is MNHNS, CDR2 SASEGT. V lost 9 bases, J lost 2 bases, and 3 bases stayed unmatched. The CDR3 contains 12 residues. The CDR3 protein is CASSSGPYEQYF. DNA of the CDR3: TGTGCCAGTTCTAGCGGGCCCTACGAGCAGTACTTC.

V gene TRBV30 combines with J gene TRBJ1-4, with 12 bases fitting TRBD1. CDR1 GTSNPN and CDR2 SVGIG come from the germline V gene (reference sequence). The CDR3 sequence is 13 residues long. V trimming: 5 bases; J trimming: 7 bases; junction bases outside the gene matches: 2. The CDR3 coding sequence is TGTGCCTGGTCGGGACAGGGGGCTGAAAAACTGTTTTTT. It codes for CAWSGQGAEKLFF.

The genes are TRBV2 and TRBJ2-7; TRBD2 might be the D (5 bases). Germline loops: CDR1 SNHLY, CDR2 FYNNEI. The V gene lost 6 bases and the J gene lost 7 bases, with 10 bases spanning the gap. The CDR3 loop spans 11 amino acids. In DNA form, the CDR3 reads TGTGCCAGCAGCCGGGGTTGGGAGCAGTACTTC. This sequence encodes CASSRGWEQYF.

This sequence joins TRBV7-2 and TRBJ2-5; D ambiguous. The V end lost 2 bases, the J end lost 5 bases, and 12 bases lay between the germline ends. The germline gives CDR1 SGHTA, CDR2 FQGNSA. There are 14 residues in the CDR3. CDR3 in DNA: TGTGCCAGCAGCTTACTCGTAGTTCCGGAGACCCAGTACTTC. Amino acids: CASSLLVVPETQYF.

The chain has TRBV9 and TRBJ1-1; D remains unclear. The CDR3 is 12 amino acids. Trimming cost V 0 bases and J 7 bases, with 7 bases left between them. Per the germline V gene, CDR1 is SGDLS and CDR2 is YYNGEE. The CDR3 loop reads CASSVEGDEAFF. The CDR3 DNA reads TGTGCCAGCAGCGTAGAAGGAGATGAAGCTTTCTTT.

V gene TRBV5-1 combines with J gene TRBJ2-5, with 10 bases lining up with TRBD1. The CDR3 loop spans 14 amino acids. V shed 3 bases and J 4 bases; nucleotides not matched to a gene: 3. From germline, CDR1 is SGHRS and CDR2 YFSETQ. CDR3 sequence: CASSSWDRGETQYF. CDR3 sequence (DNA): TGCGCCAGCAGCTCCTGGGACAGGGGAGAGACCCAGTACTTC. Full variable domain (remainder filled in from reference TRBV5-1 and TRBJ2-5): KAGVTQTPRYLIKTRGQQVTLSCSPISGHRSVSWYQQTPGQGLQFLFEYFSETQRNKGNFPGRFSGRQFSNSRSEMNVSTLELGDSALYLCASSSWDRGETQYFGPGTRLLVL.